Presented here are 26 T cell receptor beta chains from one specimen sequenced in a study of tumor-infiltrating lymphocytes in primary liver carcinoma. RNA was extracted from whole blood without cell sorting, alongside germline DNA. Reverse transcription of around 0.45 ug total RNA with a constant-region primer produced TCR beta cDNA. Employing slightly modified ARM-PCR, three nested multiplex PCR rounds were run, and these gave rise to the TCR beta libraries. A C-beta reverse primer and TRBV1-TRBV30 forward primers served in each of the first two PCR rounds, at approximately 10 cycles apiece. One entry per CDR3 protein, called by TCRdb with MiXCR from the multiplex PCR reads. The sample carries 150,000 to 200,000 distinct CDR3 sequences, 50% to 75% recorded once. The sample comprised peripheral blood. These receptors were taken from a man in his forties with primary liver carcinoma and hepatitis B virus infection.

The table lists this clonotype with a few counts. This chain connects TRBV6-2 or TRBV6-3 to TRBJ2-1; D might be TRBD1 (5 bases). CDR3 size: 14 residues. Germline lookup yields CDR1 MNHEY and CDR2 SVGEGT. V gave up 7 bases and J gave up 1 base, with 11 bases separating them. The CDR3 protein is CASKQDISYNEQFF. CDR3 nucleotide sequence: TGTGCCAGCAAGCAGGACATTTCCTACAATGAGCAGTTCTTC.

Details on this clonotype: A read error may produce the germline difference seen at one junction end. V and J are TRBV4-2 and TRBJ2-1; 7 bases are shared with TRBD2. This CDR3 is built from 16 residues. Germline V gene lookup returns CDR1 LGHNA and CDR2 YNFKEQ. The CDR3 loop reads CASSQEASSGYNEQLF. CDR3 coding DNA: TGTGCCAGCAGCCAAGAGGCTTCTAGCGGTTACAATGAGCAGCTCTTC.

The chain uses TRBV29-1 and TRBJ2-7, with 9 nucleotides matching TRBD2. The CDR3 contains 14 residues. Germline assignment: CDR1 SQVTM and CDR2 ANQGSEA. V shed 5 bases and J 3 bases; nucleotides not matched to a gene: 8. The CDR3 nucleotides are TGCAGCGTTCTTAGCGGGAGAGGGATCTACGAGCAGTACTTC. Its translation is CSVLSGRGIYEQYF.

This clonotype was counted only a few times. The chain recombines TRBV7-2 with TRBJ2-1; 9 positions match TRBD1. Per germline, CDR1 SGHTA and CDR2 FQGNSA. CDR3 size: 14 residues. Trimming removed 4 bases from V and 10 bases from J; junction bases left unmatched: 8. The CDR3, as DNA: TGTGCCAGCAGCTCCGGACAGGGGTCTTGGGAGCAGTTCTTC. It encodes CASSSGQGSWEQFF.

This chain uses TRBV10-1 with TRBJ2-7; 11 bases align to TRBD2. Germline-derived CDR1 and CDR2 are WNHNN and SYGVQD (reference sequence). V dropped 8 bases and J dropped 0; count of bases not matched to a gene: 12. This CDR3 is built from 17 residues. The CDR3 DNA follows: TGCGCCAGCTCCGGGACTAGCGGAGGGCTGAGCTCCTACGAGCAGTACTTC. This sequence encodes CASSGTSGGLSSYEQYF.

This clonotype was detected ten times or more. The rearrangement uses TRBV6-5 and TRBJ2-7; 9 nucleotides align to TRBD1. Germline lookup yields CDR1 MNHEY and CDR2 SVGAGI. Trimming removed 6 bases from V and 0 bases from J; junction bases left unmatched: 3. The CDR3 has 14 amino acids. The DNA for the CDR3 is TGTGCCAGCAGCGAGGACAGGGGCTCCTACGAGCAGTACTTC. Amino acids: CASSEDRGSYEQYF.

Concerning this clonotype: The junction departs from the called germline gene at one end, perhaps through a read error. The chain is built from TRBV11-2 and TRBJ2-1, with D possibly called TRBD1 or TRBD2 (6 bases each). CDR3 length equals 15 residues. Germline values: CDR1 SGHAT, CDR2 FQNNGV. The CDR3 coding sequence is TGTGCCAGCAGCTCGGGACATGGAGGGGTCACTGAGCAGTTATTC. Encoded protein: CASSSGHGGVTEQLF.

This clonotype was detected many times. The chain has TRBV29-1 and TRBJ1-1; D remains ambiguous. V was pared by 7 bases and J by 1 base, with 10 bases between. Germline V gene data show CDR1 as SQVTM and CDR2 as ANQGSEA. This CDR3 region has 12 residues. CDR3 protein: CSGAQRNTEAFF. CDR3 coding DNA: TGCAGCGGCGCCCAGAGGAACACTGAAGCTTTCTTT.

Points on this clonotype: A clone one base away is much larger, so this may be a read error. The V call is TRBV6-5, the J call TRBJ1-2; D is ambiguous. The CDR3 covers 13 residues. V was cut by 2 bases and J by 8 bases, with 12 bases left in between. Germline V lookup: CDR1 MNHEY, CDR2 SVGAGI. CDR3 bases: TGTGCCAGCAGTTACGAAGGGTACGAAGGCTACACCTTC. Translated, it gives CASSYEGYEGYTF.

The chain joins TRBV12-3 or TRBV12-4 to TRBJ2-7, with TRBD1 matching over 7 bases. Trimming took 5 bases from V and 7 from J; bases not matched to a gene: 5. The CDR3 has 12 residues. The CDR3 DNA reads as TGTGCCAGCAGTACCCTCAGGGGGGAGCAGTACTTC. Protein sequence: CASSTLRGEQYF.

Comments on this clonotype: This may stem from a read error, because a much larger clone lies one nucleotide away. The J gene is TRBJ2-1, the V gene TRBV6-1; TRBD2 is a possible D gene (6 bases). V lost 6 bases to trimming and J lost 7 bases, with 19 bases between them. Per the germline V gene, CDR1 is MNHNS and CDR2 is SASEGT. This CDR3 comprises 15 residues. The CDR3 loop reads CASREKAGRTNEQFF. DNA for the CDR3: TGTGCCAGCAGAGAGAAGGCGGGACGTACGAATGAGCAGTTCTTC.

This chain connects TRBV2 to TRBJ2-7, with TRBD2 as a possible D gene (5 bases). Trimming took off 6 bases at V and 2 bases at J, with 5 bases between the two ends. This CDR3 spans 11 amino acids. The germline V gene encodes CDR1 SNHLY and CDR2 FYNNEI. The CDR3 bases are TGTGCCAGCAGCGGGACCTACGAGCAGTACTTC. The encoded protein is CASSGTYEQYF.

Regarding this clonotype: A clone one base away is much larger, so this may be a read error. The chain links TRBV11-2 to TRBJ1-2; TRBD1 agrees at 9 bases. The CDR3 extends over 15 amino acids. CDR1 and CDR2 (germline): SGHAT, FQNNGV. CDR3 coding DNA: TGTGCCGGCAGCTTAGTATGGGACAGGGTGGATGGCTACACCTTC. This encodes CAGSLVWDRVDGYTF. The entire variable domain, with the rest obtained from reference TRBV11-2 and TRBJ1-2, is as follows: EAGVAQSPRYKIIEKRQSVAFWCNPISGHATLYWYQQILGQGPKLLIQFQNNGVVDDSQLPKDRFSAERLKGVDSTLKIQPAKLEDSAVYLCAGSLVWDRVDGYTFGSGTRLTVV.

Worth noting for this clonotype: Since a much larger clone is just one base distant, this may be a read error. CDR3 sequence: CASSSPPLQGDNTDAFF. The DNA for the CDR3 is TGTGCCAGCAGTTCTCCGCCCTTACAGGGAGATAACACTGATGCTTTCTTT. The genes are TRBV6-2 or TRBV6-3 and TRBJ1-1, with D possibly TRBD1 on 6 matching bases. Germline V gene sequence: CDR1 MNHEY, CDR2 SVGEGT. This CDR3 region has 17 residues.

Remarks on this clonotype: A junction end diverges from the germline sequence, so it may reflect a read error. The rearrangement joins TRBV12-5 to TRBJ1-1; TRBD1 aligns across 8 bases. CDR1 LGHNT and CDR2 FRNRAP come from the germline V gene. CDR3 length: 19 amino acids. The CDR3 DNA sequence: TGTGCTAGTGGTTTGGTAAAGGGTGGACAGGGCTTCATGAACGCTGAAGCTTTCTTT. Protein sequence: CASGLVKGGQGFMNAEAFF.

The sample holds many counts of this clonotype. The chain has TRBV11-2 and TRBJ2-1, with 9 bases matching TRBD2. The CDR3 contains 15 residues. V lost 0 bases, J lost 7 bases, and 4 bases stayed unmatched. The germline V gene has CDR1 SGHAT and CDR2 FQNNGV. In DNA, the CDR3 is TGTGCCAGCAGCTTAGATTTAGCGGGAGTTAATGAGCAGTTCTTC. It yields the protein CASSLDLAGVNEQFF. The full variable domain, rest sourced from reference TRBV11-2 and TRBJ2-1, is EAGVAQSPRYKIIEKRQSVAFWCNPISGHATLYWYQQILGQGPKLLIQFQNNGVVDDSQLPKDRFSAERLKGVDSTLKIQPAKLEDSAVYLCASSLDLAGVNEQFFGPGTRLTVL.

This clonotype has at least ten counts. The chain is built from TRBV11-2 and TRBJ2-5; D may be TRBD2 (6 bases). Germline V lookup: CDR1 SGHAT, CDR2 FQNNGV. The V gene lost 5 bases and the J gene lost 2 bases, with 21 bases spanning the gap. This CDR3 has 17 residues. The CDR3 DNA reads TGTGCCAGCAGCCCTCGAAACGGGGGTTGGGGTCAAGAGACCCAGTACTTC. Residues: CASSPRNGGWGQETQYF.

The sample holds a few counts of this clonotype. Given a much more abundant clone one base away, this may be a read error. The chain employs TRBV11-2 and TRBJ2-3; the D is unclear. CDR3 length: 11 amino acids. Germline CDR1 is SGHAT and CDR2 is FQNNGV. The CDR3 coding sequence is TGTGCCAGCAGCTTAGGGGATAAGCAGTATTTT. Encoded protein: CASSLGDKQYF.

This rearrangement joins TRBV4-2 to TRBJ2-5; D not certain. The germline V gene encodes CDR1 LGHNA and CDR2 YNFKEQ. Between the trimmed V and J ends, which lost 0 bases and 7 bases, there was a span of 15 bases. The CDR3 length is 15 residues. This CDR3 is CASSQDSGPPGTQYF. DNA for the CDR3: TGTGCCAGCAGCCAAGATTCCGGCCCCCCGGGGACCCAGTACTTC.

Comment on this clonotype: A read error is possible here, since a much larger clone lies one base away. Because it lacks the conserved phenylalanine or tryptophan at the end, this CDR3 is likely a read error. The CDR3 DNA reads TGCAGCGTCTTACACACGCCTCGGGAGACCCAGTACTTG. This codes for CSVLHTPRETQYL. This sequence joins TRBV29-1 and TRBJ2-5; D is unresolved. Looked up from germline, CDR1 is SQVTM and CDR2 is ANQGSEA. The V and J ends lost 6 bases and 5 bases respectively, with 16 bases between them. The CDR3 totals 13 residues.

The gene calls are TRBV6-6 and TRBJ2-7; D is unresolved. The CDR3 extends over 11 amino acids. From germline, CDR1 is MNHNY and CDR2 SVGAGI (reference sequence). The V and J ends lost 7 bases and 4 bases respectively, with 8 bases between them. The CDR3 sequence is CASIDSYEQYF. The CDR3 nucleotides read TGTGCCAGCATCGATTCATACGAGCAGTACTTC.

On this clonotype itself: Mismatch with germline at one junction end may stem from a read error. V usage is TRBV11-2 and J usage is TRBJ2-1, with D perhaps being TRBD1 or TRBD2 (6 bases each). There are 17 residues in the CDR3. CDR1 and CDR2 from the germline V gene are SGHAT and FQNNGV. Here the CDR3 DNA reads TGTGCCAGTAGCTTAGTCGGAGGGGGACTCTCCTACAATGGGCAGTTCTTC. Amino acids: CASSLVGGGLSYNGQFF.

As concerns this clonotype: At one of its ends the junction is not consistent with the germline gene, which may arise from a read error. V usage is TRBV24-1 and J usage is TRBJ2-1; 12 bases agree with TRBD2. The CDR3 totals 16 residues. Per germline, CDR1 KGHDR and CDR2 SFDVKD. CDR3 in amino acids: CATGDVLAGGKNEQFF. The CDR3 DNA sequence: TGTGCCACCGGTGATGTGCTAGCGGGAGGGAAAAATGAGCAGTTCTTC.

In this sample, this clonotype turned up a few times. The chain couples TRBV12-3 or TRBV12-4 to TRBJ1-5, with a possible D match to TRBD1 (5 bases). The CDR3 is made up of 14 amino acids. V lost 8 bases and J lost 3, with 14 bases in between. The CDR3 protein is CASSTGPLNQPQHF. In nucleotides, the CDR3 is TGTGCCAGCTCCACGGGACCGCTCAATCAGCCCCAGCATTTT.

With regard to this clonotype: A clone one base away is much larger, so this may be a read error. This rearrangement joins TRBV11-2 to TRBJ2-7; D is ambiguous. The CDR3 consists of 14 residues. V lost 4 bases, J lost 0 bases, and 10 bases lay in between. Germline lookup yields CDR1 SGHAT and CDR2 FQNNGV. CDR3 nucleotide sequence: TGTGCCAGCAGCTCTATCAGGAACTCCTACGAGCAGTACTTC. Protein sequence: CASSSIRNSYEQYF.

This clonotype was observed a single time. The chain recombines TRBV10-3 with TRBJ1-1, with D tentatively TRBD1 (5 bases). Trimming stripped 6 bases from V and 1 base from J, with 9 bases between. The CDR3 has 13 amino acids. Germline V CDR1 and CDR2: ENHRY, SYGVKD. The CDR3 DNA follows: TGTGCCATCAGCTTTACAGGGAACACTGAAGCTTTCTTT. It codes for CAISFTGNTEAFF.